Given below is one T cell receptor (beta chain) in context. Unmatched junction bases numbered 4, after V lost 5 bases and J lost 0 bases. This CDR3 comprises 16 residues. In germline, CDR1 is SGHTA, CDR2 FQGTGA. The data belong to a study of blood T cell repertoires in COVID-19. Study in general: Samples of COVID-19 (acute and convalescent) were obtained from the United States, Italy and Spain.

The authors' processing: It was from reference gene primer amplification that nucleated cell counts were estimated. Generated by immunoSEQ multiplex PCR, the TCRdb table keeps only in-frame clones and is missing some. Clone size and the V and J calls come from that table; the DNA yielded D and trimming. The data show roughly 330,000 clones, around 92% seen once. The chain has TRBV7-3 and TRBJ2-1, with 10 nucleotides matching TRBD2. The material sequenced was peripheral blood. The receptor comes from a man between 18 and 35 years old who had recovered from COVID-19. The CDR3 DNA reads TGTGCCAGCAGCACACTAGCGGGACTCTCCTACAATGAGCAGTTCTTC. This codes for CASSTLAGLSYNEQFF.